A selection of T cell receptor beta chains follows, all from one sample in a study of OX40 agonist ivuxolimab in advanced cancers. The repertoire was sequenced with immunoSEQ multiplex PCR; TCRdb's copy has only in-frame clones and lacks some. Here the sample spans tens of thousands of clones, about 88% being singletons. The sequenced sample was CD4+ or CD8+ T cells sorted from blood, obtained in a trial of the OX40 agonist ivuxolimab. Receptors were obtained from an adult with an advanced solid tumor such as melanoma, head and neck, liver or kidney cancer. CDR3s include the opening cysteine and the closing phenylalanine or tryptophan. Each record gives: D gene, clone size, V gene, J gene, CDR3 protein, CDR3 DNA. A D gene is named only where the DNA matches it firmly. Size values are once, few and many counts, or a class for expanded clones, and some rows have none.

TRBD1	.	TRBV18	TRBJ1-1	CASSPATGEITEAFF	TGTGCCAGCTCACCCGCGACAGGGGAAATAACTGAAGCTTTCTTT
TRBD2	.	TRBV5-1	TRBJ2-1	CASSPRTSGSLNEQFF	TGCGCCAGCAGCCCCCGGACTAGCGGGAGTCTCAATGAGCAGTTCTTC
.	.	TRBV2	TRBJ2-5	CASRPPRWATRYQETQYF	TGTGCCAGCAGACCCCCCCGCTGGGCGACCAGGTACCAAGAGACCCAGTACTTC
.	.	TRBV9	TRBJ2-7	CASSVGEGTGYEQYF	TGTGCCAGCAGCGTAGGAGAAGGGACGGGCTACGAGCAGTACTTC
.	.	TRBV30	TRBJ1-6	CAWSVLPGGRNSPLHF	TGTGCCTGGAGTGTACTCCCCGGGGGCAGAAATTCACCCCTCCACTTT
.	few	TRBV6-1	TRBJ2-1	CASSLNLGGGEQFF	TGTGCCAGCAGTCTGAACCTGGGGGGAGGTGAGCAGTTCTTC
.	few	TRBV9	TRBJ1-1	CASSVGGMNTEAFF	TGTGCCAGCAGCGTAGGGGGGATGAACACTGAAGCTTTCTTT
.	.	TRBV19	TRBJ1-1	CASSWTYSMNTEAFF	TGTGCCAGTAGTTGGACCTATAGTATGAACACTGAAGCTTTCTTT
.	.	TRBV28	TRBJ2-4	CASSGLTGTDVNIQYF	TGTGCCAGCAGTGGCCTAACCGGGACCGACGTCAACATTCAGTACTTC
TRBD1	.	TRBV19	TRBJ1-5	CANTGVGNQPQHF	TGTGCCAATACAGGGGTCGGGAATCAGCCCCAGCATTTT
TRBD1	.	TRBV7-3	TRBJ1-3	CASSLTGGPGNTIYF	TGTGCCAGCAGCTTAACAGGGGGCCCTGGAAACACCATATATTTT
TRBD1	.	TRBV19	TRBJ2-2	CASSTRPGQGFTGELFF	TGTGCCAGTAGTACAAGACCGGGACAGGGCTTCACCGGGGAGCTGTTTTTT
.	.	TRBV9	TRBJ2-2	CASSVWDTNTGELFF	TGTGCCAGCAGCGTATGGGACACTAACACCGGGGAGCTGTTTTTT
TRBD1	.	TRBV19	TRBJ2-1	CASRLRGQGYNEQFF	TGTGCCAGTAGACTCCGGGGACAGGGATACAATGAGCAGTTCTTC
.	.	TRBV28	TRBJ2-7	CASSQSSYEQYF	TGTGCCAGCAGCCAAAGCTCCTACGAGCAGTACTTC
.	.	TRBV9	TRBJ2-1	CASSVGFNDEQFF	TGTGCCAGCAGCGTAGGATTTAACGATGAGCAGTTCTTC
TRBD1	.	TRBV5-8	TRBJ1-2	CASSLWTGPGGYTF	TGTGCCAGCAGCTTATGGACAGGCCCGGGGGGCTACACCTTC
.	.	TRBV5-1	TRBJ2-3	CASRGGGDTDTQYF	TGCGCCAGCAGAGGAGGGGGGGACACAGATACGCAGTATTTT
.	.	TRBV10-3	TRBJ2-7	CAISEYPPSSYEQYF	TGTGCCATCAGTGAGTACCCTCCTAGTTCCTACGAGCAGTACTTC
.	.	TRBV4-3	TRBJ2-5	CASSLQTGETQYF	TGCGCCAGCAGCCTCCAGACTGGGGAGACCCAGTACTTC
TRBD1	few	TRBV19	TRBJ1-5	CASRNRGWDQPQHF	TGTGCCAGTAGAAACAGGGGTTGGGATCAGCCCCAGCATTTT
TRBD2	.	TRBV10-3	TRBJ2-3	CAIRSMTSPDTQYF	TGTGCCATCAGATCCATGACTAGCCCAGATACGCAGTATTTT
.	.	TRBV6-4	TRBJ1-5	CASSRWDMNNQPQHF	TGTGCCAGCAGTAGGTGGGACATGAACAATCAGCCCCAGCATTTT
TRBD2	.	TRBV6-4	TRBJ2-3	CASSDSLAGGTDTQYF	TGTGCCAGCAGTGACTCGTTAGCGGGAGGGACAGATACGCAGTATTTT
TRBD2	once	TRBV5-1	TRBJ2-1	CASSLGAGGSNEQFF	TGCGCCAGCAGCTTGGGGGCGGGAGGGTCGAATGAGCAGTTCTTC
.	.	TRBV19	TRBJ1-1	CASSIARNTEAFF	TGTGCCAGTAGTATAGCCCGAAACACTGAAGCTTTCTTT
TRBD1	.	TRBV18	TRBJ1-1	CASSPDRGNTEAFF	TGTGCCAGCTCACCGGACAGGGGGAACACTGAAGCTTTCTTT
.	.	TRBV18	TRBJ1-5	CASSPGRDWSQPQHF	TGTGCCAGCTCACCAGGCAGGGATTGGAGTCAGCCCCAGCATTTT
.	.	TRBV28	TRBJ1-1	CASSLMNTEAFF	TGTGCCAGCAGTTTAATGAACACTGAAGCTTTCTTT
.	.	TRBV6-6	TRBJ2-5	CASSYLGRETQYF	TGTGCCAGCAGTTACCTGGGTAGGGAGACCCAGTACTTC
.	.	TRBV5-1	TRBJ2-1	CASSGWSQPGDEQFF	TGCGCCAGCAGCGGCTGGTCACAACCAGGCGATGAGCAGTTCTTC
.	.	TRBV13	TRBJ2-7	CASSSKTEVYSYEQYF	TGTGCCAGCAGCAGTAAAACAGAAGTCTACTCCTACGAGCAGTACTTC
.	.	TRBV6-5	TRBJ2-2	CASSFLNGELFF	TGTGCCAGCAGTTTCCTCAACGGGGAGCTGTTTTTT
TRBD1	few	TRBV19	TRBJ1-3	CASMGQTGNTIYF	TGTGCCAGTATGGGACAGACTGGAAACACCATATATTTT
.	.	TRBV11-2	TRBJ2-7	CASSLAQQYEQYF	TGTGCCAGCAGCTTAGCCCAACAGTACGAGCAGTACTTC
.	.	TRBV7-2	TRBJ2-4	CASSSRGGSVDIQYF	TGTGCCAGCAGCTCACGGGGTGGGAGTGTGGACATTCAGTACTTC
.	.	TRBV19	TRBJ2-3	CASSLGHTQYF	TGTGCCAGTAGTTTAGGTCATACGCAGTATTTT
TRBD1	.	TRBV4-1	TRBJ1-5	CASRRSGTGENQPQHF	TGCGCCAGCAGACGTTCCGGGACAGGGGAGAATCAGCCCCAGCATTTT